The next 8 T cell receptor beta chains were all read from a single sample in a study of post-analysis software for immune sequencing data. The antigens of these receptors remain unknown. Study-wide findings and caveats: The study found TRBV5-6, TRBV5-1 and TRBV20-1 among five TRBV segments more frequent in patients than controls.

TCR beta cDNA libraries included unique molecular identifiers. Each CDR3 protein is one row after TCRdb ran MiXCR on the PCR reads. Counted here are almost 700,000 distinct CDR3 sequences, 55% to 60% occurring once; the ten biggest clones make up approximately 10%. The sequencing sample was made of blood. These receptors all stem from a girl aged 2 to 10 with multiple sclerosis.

The CDR3 is CASSGLKSGREDIQYF. The CDR3 nucleotides are TGTGCCAGCAGCGGCCTAAAAAGCGGTAGGGAGGACATTCAGTACTTC. V gene TRBV25-1 combines with J gene TRBJ2-4, with D tentatively TRBD2 (6 bases). This CDR3 has 16 amino acids. The V end was cut by 6 bases, the J end by 8 bases, with 23 bases between. CDR1 is MGHDK and CDR2 is SYGVNS in the germline V gene. The entire variable domain, with the rest obtained from reference TRBV25-1 and TRBJ2-4, is as follows: EADIYQTPRYLVIGTGKKITLECSQTMGHDKMYWYQQDPGMELHLIHYSYGVNSTEKGDLSSESTVSRIRTEHFPLTLESARPSHTSQYLCASSGLKSGREDIQYFGAGTRLSVL.

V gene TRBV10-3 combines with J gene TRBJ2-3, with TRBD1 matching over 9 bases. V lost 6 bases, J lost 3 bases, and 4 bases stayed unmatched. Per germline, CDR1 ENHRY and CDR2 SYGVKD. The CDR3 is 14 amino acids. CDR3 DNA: TGTGCCATCAGCCTTGGGACAGGGACAGATACGCAGTATTTT. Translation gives CAISLGTGTDTQYF.

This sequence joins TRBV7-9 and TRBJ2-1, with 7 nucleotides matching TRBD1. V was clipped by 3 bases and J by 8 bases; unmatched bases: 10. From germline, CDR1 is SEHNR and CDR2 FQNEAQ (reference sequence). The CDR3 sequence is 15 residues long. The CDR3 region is CASSFPGTVVDEQFF. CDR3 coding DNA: TGTGCCAGCAGCTTCCCCGGGACAGTGGTCGATGAGCAGTTCTTC.

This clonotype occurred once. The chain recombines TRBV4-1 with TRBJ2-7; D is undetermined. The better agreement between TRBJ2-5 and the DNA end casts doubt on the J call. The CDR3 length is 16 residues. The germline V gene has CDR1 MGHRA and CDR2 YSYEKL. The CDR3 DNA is TGCGCCAGCAGCCAAGATGAGTGGACCGCAAGGGAGACCCAGTACTTC. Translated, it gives CASSQDEWTARETQYF.

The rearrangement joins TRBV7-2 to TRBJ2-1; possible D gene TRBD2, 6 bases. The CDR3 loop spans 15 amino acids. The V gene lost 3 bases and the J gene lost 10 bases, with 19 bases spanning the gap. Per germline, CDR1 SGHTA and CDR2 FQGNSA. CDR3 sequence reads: CASSFRRRGLGEQFF. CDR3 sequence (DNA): TGTGCCAGCAGCTTTCGGCGGCGGGGCCTTGGAGAGCAGTTCTTC. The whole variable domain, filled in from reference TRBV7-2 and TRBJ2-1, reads GAGVSQSPSNKVTEKGKDVELRCDPISGHTALYWYRQSLGQGLEFLIYFQGNSAPDKSGLPSDRFSAERTGGSVSTLTIQRTQQEDSAVYLCASSFRRRGLGEQFFGPGTRLTVL.

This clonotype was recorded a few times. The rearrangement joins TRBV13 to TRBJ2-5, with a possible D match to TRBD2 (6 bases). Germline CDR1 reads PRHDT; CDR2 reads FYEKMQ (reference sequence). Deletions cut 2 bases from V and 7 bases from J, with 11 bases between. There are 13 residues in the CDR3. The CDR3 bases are TGTGCCAGCAGCTTACCTGGAGGGGCGACCCAGTACTTC. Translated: CASSLPGGATQYF.

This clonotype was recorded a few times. For the CDR3, the DNA is TGTGCCAGCAGCACCGGACTAGGGGCCAGCTCCTACGAGCAGTACTTC. This sequence encodes CASSTGLGASSYEQYF. This chain uses TRBV7-9 with TRBJ2-7; 7 nucleotides align to TRBD2. CDR1 SEHNR and CDR2 FQNEAQ come from the germline V gene (reference sequence). This CDR3 has 16 residues. V lost 5 bases, J lost 0 bases, and 10 bases stayed unmatched.

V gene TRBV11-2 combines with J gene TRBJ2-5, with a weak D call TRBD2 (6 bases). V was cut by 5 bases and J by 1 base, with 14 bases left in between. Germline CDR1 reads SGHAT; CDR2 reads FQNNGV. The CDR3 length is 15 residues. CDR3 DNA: TGTGCCAGCAGCCCCGGACGGGACTTCCAAGAGACCCAGTACTTC. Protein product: CASSPGRDFQETQYF. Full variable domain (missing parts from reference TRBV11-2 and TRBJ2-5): EAGVAQSPRYKIIEKRQSVAFWCNPISGHATLYWYQQILGQGPKLLIQFQNNGVVDDSQLPKDRFSAERLKGVDSTLKIQPAKLEDSAVYLCASSPGRDFQETQYFGPGTRLLVL.